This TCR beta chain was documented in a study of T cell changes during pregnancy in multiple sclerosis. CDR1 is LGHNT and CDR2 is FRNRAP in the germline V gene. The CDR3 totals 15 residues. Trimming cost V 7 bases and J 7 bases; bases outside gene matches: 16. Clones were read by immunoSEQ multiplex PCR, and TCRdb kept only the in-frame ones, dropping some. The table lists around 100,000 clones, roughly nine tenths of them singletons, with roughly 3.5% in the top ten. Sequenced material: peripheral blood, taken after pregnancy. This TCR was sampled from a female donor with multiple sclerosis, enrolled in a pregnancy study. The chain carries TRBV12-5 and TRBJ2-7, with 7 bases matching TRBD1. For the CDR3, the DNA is TGTGCTAGTGACCCCCCCCTTACAGGGGCGAGGGAGCAGTACTTC. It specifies CASDPPLTGAREQYF.